This T cell receptor beta chain was profiled in a study of radiotherapy plus CTLA-4 blockade in lung cancer. About the study: Objective responses arose in 18% of patients, and 25% to 35% experienced disease control. Study observations and caveats: Increased serum interferon-beta after radiation also reportedly predicted response strongly.

The germline gives CDR1 SNHLY, CDR2 FYNNEI. CDR3 length equals 14 residues. J gave up 2 bases and V 6 bases, and 5 bases lay outside the gene matches. A remark on this clone: As yet, its antigen is unknown.

TCRdb keeps only in-frame clones here, not all; method: immunoSEQ multiplex PCR. The sample contains tens of thousands of clones, around 84% of which appear only once. This TCR derives from a human donor with non-small cell lung cancer who had stable disease on radiotherapy plus ipilimumab. V is TRBV2 and J is TRBJ1-1; 8 bases fit TRBD1. Sequencing was performed on peripheral blood, taken from a patient treated with radiotherapy plus ipilimumab. The CDR3 nucleotides are TGTGCCAGCAGGCTGACAGGGGCTAACACTGAAGCTTTCTTT. It translates to CASRLTGANTEAFF.